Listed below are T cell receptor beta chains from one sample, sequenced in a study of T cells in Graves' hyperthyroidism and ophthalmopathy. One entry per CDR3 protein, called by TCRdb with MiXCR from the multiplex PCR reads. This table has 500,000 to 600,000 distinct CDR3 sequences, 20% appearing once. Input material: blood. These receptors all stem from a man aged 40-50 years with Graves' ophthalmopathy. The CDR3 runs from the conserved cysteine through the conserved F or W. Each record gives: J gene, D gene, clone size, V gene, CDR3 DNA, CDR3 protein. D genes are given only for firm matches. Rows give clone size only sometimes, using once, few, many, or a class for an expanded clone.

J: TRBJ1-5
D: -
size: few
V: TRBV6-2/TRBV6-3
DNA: TGTGCCAGCAGCCCTTTTGGGAATCAGCCCCAGCATTTT
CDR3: CASSPFGNQPQHF

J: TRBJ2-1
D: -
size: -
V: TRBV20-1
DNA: TGCAGTGCTAGGGCCCGGGGGCAGCAGTTCTTC
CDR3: CSARARGQQFF

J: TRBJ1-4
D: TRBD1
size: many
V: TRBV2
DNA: TGTGCCAGCAGTCAACAGGGGGCGGAGGAAAAACTGTTTTTT
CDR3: CASSQQGAEEKLFF

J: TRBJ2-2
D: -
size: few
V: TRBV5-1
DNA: TGCGCCAGCACCAGAGGGGGTATCACCGGGGAGCTGTTTTTT
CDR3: CASTRGGITGELFF

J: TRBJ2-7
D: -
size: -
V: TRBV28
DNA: TGTGCCAGTTCCCGGGCCTCTCCATACGAGCAGTACTTC
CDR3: CASSRASPYEQYF

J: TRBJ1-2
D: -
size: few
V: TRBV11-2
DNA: TGTGCCAGCAGCCTTGCAGGAGATGGCTACACCTTC
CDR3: CASSLAGDGYTF

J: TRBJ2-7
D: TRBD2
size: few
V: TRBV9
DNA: TGTGCCAGCAGCGCGGAACTAGCGGGAGGGAGGGAGCAGTACTTC
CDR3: CASSAELAGGREQYF

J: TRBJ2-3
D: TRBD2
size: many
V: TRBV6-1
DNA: TGTGCCAGCAGTTCCCTCGCGGGGGGTGTGGCAGATACGCAGTATTTT
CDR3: CASSSLAGGVADTQYF

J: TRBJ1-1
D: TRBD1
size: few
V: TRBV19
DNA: TGTGCCATTAAAGGACAGGGGGCGAGTACTGAAGCTTTCTTT
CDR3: CAIKGQGASTEAFF

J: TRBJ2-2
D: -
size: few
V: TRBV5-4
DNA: TGTGCCAGCAGCTTTCGGTCCGGGGAGCTGTTTTTT
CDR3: CASSFRSGELFF

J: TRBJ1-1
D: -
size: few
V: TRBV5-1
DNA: TGCGCCAGCAGCTTGGAGGGGGTCACTGAAGCTTTCTTT
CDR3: CASSLEGVTEAFF

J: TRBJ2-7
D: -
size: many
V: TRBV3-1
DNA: TGTGCCGATAACGGGACCAACCCTGTCTACGAGCAGTACTTC
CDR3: CADNGTNPVYEQYF

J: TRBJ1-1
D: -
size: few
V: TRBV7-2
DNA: TGTGCCAGCAGCTTAGTCTCAGCGAGGAACACTGAAGCTTTCTTT
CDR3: CASSLVSARNTEAFF

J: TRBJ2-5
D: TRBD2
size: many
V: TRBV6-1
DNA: TGTGCCAGCTGGGGAGGGACTAGAGGCGGGATAGAGACCCAGTACTTC
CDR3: CASWGGTRGGIETQYF

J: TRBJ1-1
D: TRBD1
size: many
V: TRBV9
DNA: TGTGCCAGCAGCAAAGACAGGGCGTCTGAAGCTTTCTTT
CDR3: CASSKDRASEAFF

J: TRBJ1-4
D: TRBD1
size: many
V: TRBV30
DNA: TGTGCCTACTGCCGGACAGGGATCCTTGAAAAACTGTTTTTT
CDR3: CAYCRTGILEKLFF

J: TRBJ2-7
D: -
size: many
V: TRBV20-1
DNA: TGCAGTGCCCAGGGGTCGGCAAAATACGAGCAGTACTTC
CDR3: CSAQGSAKYEQYF

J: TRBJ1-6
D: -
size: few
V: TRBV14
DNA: TGTGCCAGCAGCCCGGGCCGCCCGAGCTCCTATAATTCACCCCTCCACTTT
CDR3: CASSPGRPSSYNSPLHF

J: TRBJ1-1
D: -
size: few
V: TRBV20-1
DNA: TGCAGTGCTAGAGAGCAGGGTTTCGCTGAAGCTTTCTTT
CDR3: CSAREQGFAEAFF

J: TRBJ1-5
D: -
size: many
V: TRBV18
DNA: TGTGCCAGCTCATCACAAGATCAGCCCCAGCATTTT
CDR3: CASSSQDQPQHF

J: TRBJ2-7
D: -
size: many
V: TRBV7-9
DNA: TGTGCCAGCAGCTTAGTACGGAACTACGAGCAGTACTTC
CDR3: CASSLVRNYEQYF

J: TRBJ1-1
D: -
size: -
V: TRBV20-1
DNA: TGCAGTGCTCCCACAGTAATTGAAGCTTTCTTT
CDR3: CSAPTVIEAFF

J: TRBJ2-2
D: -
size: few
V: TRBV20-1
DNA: TGCAGTGCTAGCCTTCACACCGGGGAGCTGTTTTTT
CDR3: CSASLHTGELFF

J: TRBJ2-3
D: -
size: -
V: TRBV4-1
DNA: TGCGCCAGCAGCCAAGAAGGGGGGTTGGCTAGCGGTCTTAGCACAGATACGCAGTATTTT
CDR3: CASSQEGGLASGLSTDTQYF

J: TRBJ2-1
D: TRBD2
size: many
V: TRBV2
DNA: TGTGCCAGCAGTATAGCGGGAGGGAGGTCGAATGAGCAGTTCTTC
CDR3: CASSIAGGRSNEQFF

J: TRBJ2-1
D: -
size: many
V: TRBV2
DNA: TGTGCCAGCAGTGCCACTAGTTACAATGAGCAGTTCTTC
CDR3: CASSATSYNEQFF

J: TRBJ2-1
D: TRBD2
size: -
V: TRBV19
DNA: TGTGCCAGTAGTATGGCCGGGACTAGCGGTTTCAATGAGCAGTTCTTC
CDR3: CASSMAGTSGFNEQFF

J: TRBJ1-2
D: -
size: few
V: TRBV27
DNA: TGTGCCAGCAGGCTGACAGGAACTAACTATGGCTACACCTTC
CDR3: CASRLTGTNYGYTF

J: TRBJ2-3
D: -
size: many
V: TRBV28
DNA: TGTGCCAGCAAAGAGGATTCTAGCACAGATACGCAGTATTTT
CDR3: CASKEDSSTDTQYF

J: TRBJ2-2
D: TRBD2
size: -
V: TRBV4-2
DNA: TGTGCCAGCAGCCAAGGGACTAGCGGGAGTGGTACCGGGGAGCTGTTTTTT
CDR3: CASSQGTSGSGTGELFF

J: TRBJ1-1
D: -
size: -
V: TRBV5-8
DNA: TGTGCCAGCAGCTTGTATATGAATGAAGCTTTCTTT
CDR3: CASSLYMNEAFF

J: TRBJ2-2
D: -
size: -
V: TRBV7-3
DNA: TGTGCCAGCAGCTTCAGGGGGGGGGCCTCCGGGGAGCTGTTTTTT
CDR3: CASSFRGGASGELFF

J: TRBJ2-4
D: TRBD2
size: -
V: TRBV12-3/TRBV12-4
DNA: TGTGCCAGCGTTTCGGGAGGAAACAAAAACATTCAGTACTTC
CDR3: CASVSGGNKNIQYF

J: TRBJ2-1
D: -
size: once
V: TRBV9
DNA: TGTGCCAGCAGCGTAGCACTCTACAATGAGCAGTTCTTC
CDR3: CASSVALYNEQFF

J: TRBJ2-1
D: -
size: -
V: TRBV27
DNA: TGTGCCAGCAGTTTATTAGGCAGGGGAAATGAGCAGTTCTTC
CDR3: CASSLLGRGNEQFF

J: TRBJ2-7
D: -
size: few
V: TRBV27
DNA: TGTGCCAGCAAGCCCGCCCCGGCCTACGAGCAGTACTTC
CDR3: CASKPAPAYEQYF

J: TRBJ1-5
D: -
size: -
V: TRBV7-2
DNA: TGTGCCAGCAGCTTATACAAAGGTCAGCCCCAGCATTTT
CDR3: CASSLYKGQPQHF

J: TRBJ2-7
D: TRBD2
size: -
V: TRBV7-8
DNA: TGTGCCAGCAGCCCGACTAGCGGGAGATTGTGGGACGAGCAGTACTTC
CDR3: CASSPTSGRLWDEQYF

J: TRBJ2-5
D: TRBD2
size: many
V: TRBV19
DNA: TGTGCCAGTAGTATAGTAGCCAGCGGGATACAAGAGACCCAGTACTTC
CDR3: CASSIVASGIQETQYF

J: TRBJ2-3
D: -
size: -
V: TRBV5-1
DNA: TGCGCCAGCCTAAGCTTAGTTGGGGATACGCAGTATTTT
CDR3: CASLSLVGDTQYF

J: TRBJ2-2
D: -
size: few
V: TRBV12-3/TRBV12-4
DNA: TGTGCCAGCTACTCGTGGGATATGGCCGGGGAGCTGTTTTTT
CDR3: CASYSWDMAGELFF

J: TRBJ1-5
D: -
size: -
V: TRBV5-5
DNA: TGTGCCAGCAGCTCCCCGGGCGGGTTTGTACAGCATTTT
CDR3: CASSSPGGFVQHF

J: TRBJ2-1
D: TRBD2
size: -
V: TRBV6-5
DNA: TGTGCCAGCAGTTACCCGTCGGGGGGGCGACACAATGAGCAGTTCTTC
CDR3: CASSYPSGGRHNEQFF

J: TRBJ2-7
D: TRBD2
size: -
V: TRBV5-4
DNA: TGTGCCAGCAGCCCAGGGACTAGCGGGGGTCTCTCCTACGAGCAGTACTTC
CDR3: CASSPGTSGGLSYEQYF

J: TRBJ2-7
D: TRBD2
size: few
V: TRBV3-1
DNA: TGTGCCAGCAGCCCTACTCTAGCGGACTCCTACGAGCAGTACTTC
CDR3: CASSPTLADSYEQYF

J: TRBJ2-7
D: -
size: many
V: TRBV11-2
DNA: TGTGCCAGCAGCTTTCGACAGATAGCCCCTTACGAGCAGTACTTC
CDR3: CASSFRQIAPYEQYF

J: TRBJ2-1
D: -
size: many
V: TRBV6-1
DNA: TGTGCCAGCAGTGAAATCGTAGGAAGAAATGAGCAGTTCTTC
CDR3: CASSEIVGRNEQFF

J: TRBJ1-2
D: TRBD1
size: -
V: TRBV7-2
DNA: TGTGCCAGCAGCAGGGACAGGTTTAGCTATGGCTACACCTTC
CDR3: CASSRDRFSYGYTF

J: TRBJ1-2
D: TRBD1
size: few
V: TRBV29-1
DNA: TGCAGCGTTGAAAAAGGGGGGCCCGGGACAGGGTTTGCCTATGGCTACACCTTC
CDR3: CSVEKGGPGTGFAYGYTF

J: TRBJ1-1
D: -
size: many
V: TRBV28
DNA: TGTGCCAGCAGCAGCCAAAACACTGAAGCTTTCTTT
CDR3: CASSSQNTEAFF

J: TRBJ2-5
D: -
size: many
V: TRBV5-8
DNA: TGTGCCAGCAGCTTCCGGCAGGTACAAGAGACCCAGTACTTC
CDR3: CASSFRQVQETQYF

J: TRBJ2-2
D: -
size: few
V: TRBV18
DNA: TGTGCCAGCGGAGGAGCTTTAGACACCGGGGAGCTGTTTTTT
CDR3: CASGGALDTGELFF

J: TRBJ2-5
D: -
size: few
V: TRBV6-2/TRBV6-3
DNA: TGTGCCAGCAGTTACTCTGAAGTGTCGGTCCTAAGGGAGACCCAGTACTTC
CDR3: CASSYSEVSVLRETQYF

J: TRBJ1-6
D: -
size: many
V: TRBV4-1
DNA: TGCGCCAGCAGCCAACAGGACCTATTCTCCTATAATTCACCCCTCCACTTT
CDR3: CASSQQDLFSYNSPLHF

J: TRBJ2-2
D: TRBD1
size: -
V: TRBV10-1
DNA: TGCGCCAGCAGTGTTGGGACAGGGACCGGGGAGCTGTTTTTT
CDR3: CASSVGTGTGELFF

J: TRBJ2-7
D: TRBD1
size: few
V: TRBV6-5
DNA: TGTGCCAGCAGTTACCCGACAGGGAAGGAAAACGAGCAGTACTTC
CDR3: CASSYPTGKENEQYF

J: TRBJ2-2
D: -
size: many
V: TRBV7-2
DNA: TGTGCCAGCAGCTTAGTGGAGGGGTGGGAGCTGTTTTTT
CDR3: CASSLVEGWELFF

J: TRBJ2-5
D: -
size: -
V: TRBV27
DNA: TGTGCCAGCACGTTGGCAGGGCCGGACGCCCAAGAGACCCAGTACTTC
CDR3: CASTLAGPDAQETQYF

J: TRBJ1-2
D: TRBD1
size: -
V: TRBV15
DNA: TGTGCCACCAGCACAGAGGATGAATGGACAGGCCGGCGGGGCTCCTATGGCTACACCTTC
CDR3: CATSTEDEWTGRRGSYGYTF